These 24 T cell receptor beta chains came from one sample sequenced in a study of blood T cell repertoires in COVID-19. Using immunoSEQ multiplex PCR, the repertoire was profiled, and TCRdb retains in-frame clones only, with some absent. The sample holds 300,000 or so clones, 80% to 90% seen once. The material sequenced was PBMCs or T cells enriched from blood (not recorded which). These receptor sequences come from a woman aged 40 to 55 with acute COVID-19.

V and J are TRBV6-6 and TRBJ1-3; weak D call: TRBD1 (6 bases). The CDR3 consists of 16 residues. Looked up from germline, CDR1 is MNHNY and CDR2 is SVGAGI (reference sequence). The V and J ends lost 2 bases and 2 bases respectively, with 13 bases between them. The CDR3 DNA reads as TGTGCCAGCAGTTACGGAGACAGGTATACTGGAAACACCATATATTTT. Protein product: CASSYGDRYTGNTIYF.

The chain combines TRBV2 with TRBJ2-3; 9 bases align to TRBD1. There are 15 residues in the CDR3. V lost 2 bases and J lost 5; bases outside the gene matches: 5. CDR1 SNHLY and CDR2 FYNNEI come from the germline V gene. The CDR3: CASSELQGAVDTQYF. The CDR3 DNA is TGTGCCAGCAGTGAACTACAGGGGGCTGTAGATACGCAGTATTTT.

The V call is TRBV19, the J call TRBJ1-5, with a weak D call TRBD1 (5 bases). Germline loops: CDR1 LNHDA, CDR2 SQIVND (reference sequence). V was clipped by 5 bases and J by 2 bases, with 19 bases between them. The CDR3 has 17 residues. Here the CDR3 DNA reads TGTGCCAGTAGTTCTCATCCGCGGGGGTATGGCAATCAGCCCCAGCATTTT. It codes for CASSSHPRGYGNQPQHF.

In regard to this clone: Other DNA sequences within the sample encode an identical CDR3. The CDR3 DNA reads as TGCGCCAGCAGCTTGGACGCGGGGAGCACAGATACGCAGTATTTT. It yields the protein CASSLDAGSTDTQYF. V and J are TRBV5-1 and TRBJ2-3, with D possibly matching TRBD2 (6 bases). This CDR3 is 15 amino acids long. V dropped 0 bases and J dropped 0 bases, with 8 bases sitting between them. CDR1 is SGHRS, CDR2 YFSETQ, per germline.

The chain couples TRBV19 to TRBJ1-5, with no clear D. Germline loops: CDR1 LNHDA, CDR2 SQIVND (reference sequence). The CDR3 loop spans 14 amino acids. V lost 7 bases and J lost 5, with 15 bases in between. The CDR3 nucleotides read TGTGCCAGTACTATGGGAGGGTCCTATCAGCCCCAGCATTTT. Translating gives CASTMGGSYQPQHF.

This chain connects TRBV18 to TRBJ1-1; 10 positions match TRBD1. The CDR3 totals 15 residues. The germline V gene has CDR1 KGHSH and CDR2 LQKENI. V dropped 3 bases and J dropped 4; count of bases not matched to a gene: 5. The CDR3, as DNA: TGTGCCAGCTCACCCGCGACAGGGGGCGTCACTGAAGCTTTCTTT. This codes for CASSPATGGVTEAFF.

This clone was recorded once. The rearrangement links TRBV7-8 to TRBJ2-7; 7 nucleotides line up with TRBD1. Germline CDR1 SGHVS, CDR2 FQNEAQ. Unmatched junction bases numbered 7, after V lost 4 bases and J lost 1 base. The CDR3 is 15 residues long. The CDR3 bases are TGTGCCAGCAGCTCCCAACCGGACAGGTCCTACGAGCAGTACTTC. Its protein product is CASSSQPDRSYEQYF.

Only one count was recorded for this clone. V usage is TRBV7-2 and J usage is TRBJ2-5; D perhaps matches TRBD2 (5 bases). This CDR3 spans 17 amino acids. CDR1 and CDR2 (germline): SGHTA, FQGNSA. The V end was cut by 4 bases, the J end by 2 bases, with 20 bases between. DNA for the CDR3: TGTGCCAGCAGCTCTAGGCTGGGAGCCACTTTACAAGAGACCCAGTACTTC. Its translation: CASSSRLGATLQETQYF.

V and J are TRBV18 and TRBJ1-5, with D unresolved. Trimming shortened V by 4 bases and J by 6 bases, and 13 bases separated the two germline ends. The CDR3 is made up of 14 amino acids. Germline loops: CDR1 KGHSH, CDR2 LQKENI. This CDR3 is CASSLRRSSQPQHF. The CDR3 DNA sequence: TGTGCCAGCTCACTACGGCGTTCTAGTCAGCCCCAGCATTTT.

This clone was counted once. The chain combines TRBV4-3 with TRBJ2-3; TRBD2 matches 11 bases. CDR1 and CDR2 from the germline V gene are LGHNA and YSLEER. Trimming cost V 2 bases and J 4 bases; bases outside gene matches: 2. The CDR3 consists of 15 residues. The CDR3 DNA reads as TGCGCCAGCAGCCAAAAACTAGCGGGAGCAGATACGCAGTATTTT. As protein: CASSQKLAGADTQYF.

The chain carries TRBV5-1 and TRBJ1-3; D is possibly TRBD1 (5 bases). With 7 bases removed from V and 0 bases from J, the gap between germline ends came to 14 bases. CDR3 length: 15 amino acids. The germline gives CDR1 SGHRS, CDR2 YFSETQ. CDR3: CASGEKGDSGNTIYF. The CDR3 DNA reads TGCGCCAGCGGCGAGAAAGGGGACTCTGGAAACACCATATATTTT.

The rearrangement links TRBV27 to TRBJ2-1; TRBD1 aligns across 9 bases. This CDR3 is 14 amino acids long. Germline trimming cut 4 bases from V and 10 bases from J; bases unmatched to any gene: 8. Germline values: CDR1 MNHEY, CDR2 SMNVEV (reference sequence). CDR3 DNA sequence: TGTGCCAGCAGTTGGGACAGGGCCAAAACCGAGCAGTTCTTC. Translated, it gives CASSWDRAKTEQFF.

The rearrangement uses TRBV28 and TRBJ2-2; TRBD1 is a possible D gene (6 bases). The CDR3 consists of 18 residues. Germline values: CDR1 MDHEN, CDR2 SYDVKM. V gave up 3 bases and J gave up 1 base, with 18 bases separating them. For the CDR3, the DNA is TGTGCCAGCAGTTTCCAATACCTCCAGGACAGGAACACCGGGGAGCTGTTTTTT. It yields the protein CASSFQYLQDRNTGELFF.

This sequence joins TRBV29-1 and TRBJ1-1; the D gene is possibly TRBD1 (5 bases). The V gene lost 0 bases and the J gene lost 4 bases, with 9 bases spanning the gap. Germline-derived CDR1 and CDR2 are SQVTM and ANQGSEA. CDR3 length equals 13 residues. The CDR3 loop reads CSVEEGGGTEAFF. The CDR3 bases are TGCAGCGTTGAAGAGGGGGGTGGCACTGAAGCTTTCTTT.

This chain joins TRBV3-1 (or the pseudogene TRBV3-2) and TRBJ2-5, with D unresolved. Germline CDR1 and CDR2: LGHDT and YNNKEL (reference sequence). Trimming shortened V by 4 bases and J by 2 bases, and 17 bases separated the two germline ends. The length of the CDR3 is 16 residues. The CDR3 nucleotides are TGTGCCAGCAGCCCCCTTCGGGTAGTTGGACAAGAGACCCAGTACTTC. As protein: CASSPLRVVGQETQYF.

The V and J genes are TRBV12-5 and TRBJ2-1; possible D gene TRBD2, 6 bases. Germline lookup yields CDR1 LGHNT and CDR2 FRNRAP. V lost 1 base and J 8 bases, leaving 18 bases between the germline ends. This CDR3 comprises 16 residues. For the CDR3, the DNA is TGTGCTAGTGGTTTGGCTAGCGCCTACTACGGGGATGAGCAGTTCTTC. Its translation is CASGLASAYYGDEQFF.

The chain recombines TRBV12-3 or TRBV12-4 with TRBJ1-2; D gene ambiguous. This CDR3 is built from 12 residues. V lost 4 bases to trimming and J lost 2 bases, with 5 bases between them. The CDR3 region has the DNA TGTGCCAGCAGTTGGGAGAACTATGGCTACACCTTC. Protein product: CASSWENYGYTF.

CDR3 in amino acids: CASSGTLAGGTSRESQYF. Written as DNA, the CDR3 is TGCGCCAGCAGCGGGACCCTAGCGGGGGGGACCTCCAGGGAGTCCCAGTACTTC. The chain employs TRBV5-1 and TRBJ2-5; TRBD2 agrees at 12 bases. The trim removed 4 bases at V and 9 bases at J, leaving 19 bases unmatched. The CDR3 runs 18 residues. The germline CDR1 and CDR2 sequences are SGHRS and YFSETQ. The variable domain in full, with the rest retrieved from reference TRBV5-1 and TRBJ2-5, is KAGVTQTPRYLIKTRGQQVTLSCSPISGHRSVSWYQQTPGQGLQFLFEYFSETQRNKGNFPGRFSGRQFSNSRSEMNVSTLELGDSALYLCASSGTLAGGTSRESQYFGPGTRLLVL.

The chain carries TRBV4-2 and TRBJ1-6; D gene ambiguous. V lost 2 bases and J lost 5, with 16 bases in between. From germline, CDR1 is LGHNA and CDR2 YNFKEQ. CDR3 length equals 17 residues. The CDR3 loop is CASSQFGIRGNNSPLHF. As DNA, the CDR3 is TGTGCCAGCAGCCAATTCGGCATCCGAGGAAATAATTCACCCCTCCACTTT.

This clone was detected only once. The chain joins TRBV27 to TRBJ2-2; TRBD1 agrees at 10 bases. The CDR3 runs to 16 residues. Germline-derived CDR1 and CDR2 are MNHEY and SMNVEV (reference sequence). Germline trimming cut 7 bases from V and 5 bases from J; bases unmatched to any gene: 10. Here the CDR3 reads CASKETGGIGTGELFF. In DNA form, the CDR3 reads TGTGCCAGCAAAGAGACAGGGGGCATTGGTACCGGGGAGCTGTTTTTT.

This clone is a singleton in its sample. This chain joins TRBV12-5 and TRBJ2-7, with a weak D call TRBD2 (5 bases). The V end was cut by 0 bases, the J end by 0 bases, with 9 bases between. Germline CDR1 and CDR2: LGHNT and FRNRAP. CDR3 size: 15 residues. The CDR3 loop reads CASGLVRTGSYEQYF. The CDR3 coding sequence is TGTGCTAGTGGTTTGGTCCGGACTGGCTCCTACGAGCAGTACTTC.

Written as DNA, the CDR3 is TGCGCCAGCAGCATACAGGGCTACGAGCAGTACTTC. As protein: CASSIQGYEQYF. The chain is built from TRBV5-1 and TRBJ2-7; D perhaps matches TRBD1 (6 bases). The CDR3 extends over 12 amino acids. The V end was cut by 4 bases, the J end by 3 bases, with 8 bases between. Germline values: CDR1 SGHRS, CDR2 YFSETQ. The full variable domain, in which reference TRBV5-1 and TRBJ2-7 provide the parts outside the CDR3, is KAGVTQTPRYLIKTRGQQVTLSCSPISGHRSVSWYQQTPGQGLQFLFEYFSETQRNKGNFPGRFSGRQFSNSRSEMNVSTLELGDSALYLCASSIQGYEQYFGPGTRLTVT.

The V call is TRBV3-1 (or the pseudogene TRBV3-2), the J call TRBJ2-7; the match to TRBD2 covers 7 bases. The CDR3 consists of 17 residues. Germline V gene sequence: CDR1 LGHDT, CDR2 YNNKEL (reference sequence). The J segment lost 3 bases and the V segment lost 5 bases, leaving 16 bases of the junction unmatched. The CDR3 loop reads CASSVQRSTSVIYEQYF. For the CDR3, the DNA is TGTGCCAGCAGCGTACAAAGATCCACTAGCGTGATCTACGAGCAGTACTTC.

This rearrangement joins TRBV7-9 to TRBJ2-1, with no clear D. V gave up 5 bases and J gave up 4 bases, with 12 bases separating them. Germline values: CDR1 SEHNR, CDR2 FQNEAQ (reference sequence). The CDR3 has 14 residues. This CDR3 is CASSPLDGYNEQFF. The CDR3 DNA reads TGTGCCAGCAGCCCCCTAGACGGGTACAATGAGCAGTTCTTC.